These 11 T cell receptor beta chains share one sample of origin, sequenced in a study of T-cell reconstitution after alpha-beta-depleted transplantation in children. The authors prepared the TCRbeta library with unique molecular identifiers. MiXCR, applied by TCRdb to the PCR reads, yields one record per CDR3 protein. The top ten hold around 2.5% of the sample, which has some 520,000 distinct CDR3 sequences, approximately 29% seen once. The source material was PBMCs from the stem cell graft donor, sampled from the stem cell graft. The receptors come from a human donor who donated a stem cell graft to a child with aplastic anemia.

The V and J genes are TRBV10-3 and TRBJ2-1; 10 nucleotides line up with TRBD2. Germline loops: CDR1 ENHRY, CDR2 SYGVKD. The J segment lost 1 base and the V segment lost 2 bases, leaving 5 bases of the junction unmatched. The CDR3 is 17 residues long. The CDR3 coding sequence is TGTGCCATCAGTGAGGGGGCTAGCGGGAGTTCCTACAATGAGCAGTTCTTC. Protein sequence: CAISEGASGSSYNEQFF.

This chain links TRBV11-2 with TRBJ2-5; 12 positions agree with TRBD2. CDR1 and CDR2 from the germline V gene are SGHAT and FQNNGV. CDR3 length: 15 residues. V dropped 6 bases and J dropped 5; count of bases not matched to a gene: 7. CDR3 nucleotides: TGTGCCAGCAGTCGACTAGCGGGAGTGGGGGAGACCCAGTACTTC. Amino acid sequence: CASSRLAGVGETQYF. The whole variable domain, filled in from reference TRBV11-2 and TRBJ2-5, reads EAGVAQSPRYKIIEKRQSVAFWCNPISGHATLYWYQQILGQGPKLLIQFQNNGVVDDSQLPKDRFSAERLKGVDSTLKIQPAKLEDSAVYLCASSRLAGVGETQYFGPGTRLLVL.

This clonotype was detected only a few times. The rearrangement joins TRBV10-3 to TRBJ1-3; maybe TRBD1 (6 bases). V was cut by 6 bases and J by 2 bases, with 17 bases left in between. The CDR3 totals 16 residues. Germline V lookup: CDR1 ENHRY, CDR2 SYGVKD. CDR3 loop: CAIRDRDNGAGNTIYF. The DNA of the CDR3 is TGTGCCATCAGGGACCGGGACAATGGAGCTGGAAACACCATATATTTT.

The V and J genes are TRBV10-2 and TRBJ2-3; no firm D call. The CDR3 is 14 amino acids. Trimming left V 5 bases short and J 0 bases short, with 9 bases between. In germline, CDR1 is WSHSY, CDR2 SAAADI. The CDR3 loop is CASSLRESTDTQYF. Written as DNA, the CDR3 is TGCGCCAGCAGTCTAAGGGAAAGCACAGATACGCAGTATTTT.

The chain combines TRBV21-1 with TRBJ2-7; TRBD1, the D gene given by the table, was not confirmed from the DNA. TRBV21-1 is annotated as a pseudogene. The CDR3 contains 14 residues. CDR3 sequence (DNA): TGTGCCAGCGACAGCCGAAAGAGCTCCTACGAGCAGTACTTC. It specifies CASDSRKSSYEQYF.

This clonotype appeared many times. The V gene is TRBV20-1, the J gene TRBJ2-5, with 7 bases aligning to TRBD2. V gave up 6 bases and J gave up 1 base; unmatched junction bases: 5. The CDR3 totals 13 residues. Germline lookup yields CDR1 DFQATT and CDR2 SNEGSKA (reference sequence). The CDR3: CSAGSSGQETQYF. CDR3 nucleotides: TGCAGTGCGGGGTCTAGCGGCCAAGAGACCCAGTACTTC.

V gene TRBV6-5 combines with J gene TRBJ2-7; 7 bases agree with TRBD2. Looked up from germline, CDR1 is MNHEY and CDR2 is SVGAGI. There are 14 residues in the CDR3. The CDR3 spells CASSYDQASGMKHV. The CDR3, as DNA: TGTGCCAGCAGTTATGACCAGGCCAGCGGGATGAAACACGTC.

This clonotype was seen a handful of times. The rearrangement joins TRBV2 to TRBJ1-5; 8 nucleotides align to TRBD1. V trimming: 5 bases; J trimming: 2 bases; junction bases outside the gene matches: 2. The CDR3 loop spans 14 amino acids. The V gene's germline CDR1 is SNHLY and CDR2 FYNNEI. This chain's CDR3 is CASSFRGRNQPQHF. The CDR3 bases are TGTGCCAGCAGTTTCAGGGGGCGCAATCAGCCCCAGCATTTT.

V is TRBV12-3 or TRBV12-4 and J is TRBJ2-7; TRBD1 agrees at 8 bases. This CDR3 has 14 residues. The junction had 10 bases not matched to a gene; V was cut back by 7 bases and J by 5 bases. The CDR3: CASTRTGQIDEQYF. Written as DNA, the CDR3 is TGTGCCAGCACCAGGACAGGGCAAATCGACGAGCAGTACTTC.

The chain is built from TRBV4-3 and TRBJ1-4; 7 bases align to TRBD1. CDR1 is LGHNA and CDR2 is YSLEER in the germline V gene. Trimming removed 4 bases from V and 8 bases from J; junction bases left unmatched: 19. CDR3 length equals 18 residues. The CDR3 nucleotides are TGCGCCAGCAGCCCAGGAAACGGGGGGGCGACAGGGAAGGAAAAACTGTTTTTT. Translating gives CASSPGNGGATGKEKLFF.

The chain is built from TRBV18 and TRBJ2-3; the match to TRBD2 covers 8 bases. Looked up from germline, CDR1 is KGHSH and CDR2 is LQKENI. This CDR3 has 15 residues. After removal of 2 bases from V and 6 bases from J, the junction contained 7 bases not matched to a gene. CDR3 region: CASSPSLAGTDTQYF. For the CDR3, the DNA is TGTGCCAGCTCACCATCGCTAGCGGGTACTGATACGCAGTATTTT.